This entry lists 12 T cell receptor beta chains sequenced from one sample in a study of cytomegalovirus exposure and HLA in healthy donors. Researchers ran the PCR with 60 Vbeta and 13 Jbeta primers. The method was immunoSEQ multiplex PCR; TCRdb's version includes in-frame clones alone and lacks a portion of them. This table holds 150,000 to 200,000 clones, roughly 77% found once. Specimen: PBMCs. These receptors were obtained from a woman between 18 and 29 years old in good health and CMV-seronegative.

This clone was observed a single time. This chain links TRBV18 with TRBJ1-6, with D uncertain. V shed 6 bases and J shed 7 bases, with 16 bases lying between them. The CDR3 totals 15 residues. Germline CDR1 and CDR2: KGHSH and LQKENI. The CDR3 loop reads CASSLRNQRNSPLHF. As DNA, the CDR3 is TGTGCCAGCTCCCTCAGAAACCAGAGGAATTCACCCCTCCACTTT.

This clone has more than one count but fewer than ten. The chain recombines TRBV18 with TRBJ1-1; D is unresolved. Germline CDR1 is KGHSH and CDR2 is LQKENI. The CDR3 consists of 13 residues. V gave up 4 bases and J gave up 1 base, with 7 bases separating them. CDR3 sequence: CASSRDTNTEAFF. In DNA, the CDR3 is TGTGCCAGCTCACGAGACACGAACACTGAAGCTTTCTTT.

J is TRBJ1-2 and V is TRBV27; D unresolved. The CDR3 extends over 13 amino acids. CDR1 and CDR2 (germline): MNHEY, SMNVEV (reference sequence). The V gene lost 1 base and the J gene lost 3 bases, with 6 bases spanning the gap. CDR3 coding DNA: TGTGCCAGCAGTTTATTTGGCTACTATGGCTACACCTTC. It codes for CASSLFGYYGYTF.

This chain connects TRBV10-1 to TRBJ2-7, with D uncertain. Germline CDR1 reads WNHNN; CDR2 reads SYGVQD (reference sequence). CDR3 length equals 11 residues. V shed 3 bases and J shed 2 bases, with 2 bases lying between them. In DNA form, the CDR3 reads TGCGCCAGCAGTGATACCTACGAGCAGTACTTC. Protein sequence: CASSDTYEQYF.

This chain connects TRBV29-1 to TRBJ1-5; 7 bases agree with TRBD1. The trim removed 6 bases at V and 4 bases at J, leaving 6 bases unmatched. The CDR3 contains 13 residues. Germline-derived CDR1 and CDR2 are SQVTM and ANQGSEA. This CDR3 reads CSVQTGVNQPQHF. CDR3 DNA: TGCAGCGTCCAAACAGGGGTGAATCAGCCCCAGCATTTT.

The rearrangement uses TRBV18 and TRBJ2-7; 12 positions agree with TRBD2. This CDR3 is 14 amino acids long. V lost 6 bases and J lost 3; bases outside the gene matches: 3. Germline V lookup: CDR1 KGHSH, CDR2 LQKENI. CDR3 amino acids: CASSVTSGSYEQYF. CDR3 in DNA: TGTGCCAGCTCGGTGACTAGCGGGAGCTACGAGCAGTACTTC.

This clone was counted a single time. Written as DNA, the CDR3 is TGTGCCAGTAGTCCCGCTGGGGCTAGCGCTTACAATGAGCAGTTCTTC. Translated: CASSPAGASAYNEQFF. This chain joins TRBV19 and TRBJ2-1; D is perhaps TRBD2 (6 bases). Trimming pared 5 bases from V and 4 bases from J, leaving 18 bases between. This CDR3 spans 16 amino acids. Per germline, CDR1 LNHDA and CDR2 SQIVND (reference sequence). Drawing the rest from reference TRBV19 and TRBJ2-1, the complete variable domain is DGGITQSPKYLFRKEGQNVTLSCEQNLNHDAMYWYRQDPGQGLRLIYYSQIVNDFQKGDIAEGYSVSREKKESFPLTVTSAQKNPTAFYLCASSPAGASAYNEQFFGPGTRLTVL.

The genes are TRBV5-8 and TRBJ1-4; no firm D call. CDR1 and CDR2 from the germline V gene are SGHTS and YDEGEE. The V end lost 2 bases, the J end lost 3 bases, and 8 bases lay between the germline ends. The CDR3 has 14 amino acids. The CDR3, as DNA: TGTGCCAGCAGCTTAACGGGAGCTAATGAAAAACTGTTTTTT. Translated: CASSLTGANEKLFF.

The gene calls are TRBV6-1 and TRBJ2-1; 7 bases agree with TRBD1. With 4 bases clipped from V and 6 bases from J, the junction kept 6 bases outside the gene matches. Germline V gives CDR1 MNHNS, CDR2 SASEGT. There are 14 residues in the CDR3. Here the CDR3 DNA reads TGTGCCAGCAGTGGACAGGGAAGTAGCAATGAGCAGTTCTTC. This translates into CASSGQGSSNEQFF.

This clone came up a few times. The rearrangement joins TRBV7-3 to TRBJ2-1; TRBD2 agrees at 10 bases. Losses at the gene ends were 0 bases for V and 7 bases for J; bases not matched to a gene: 18. The CDR3 has 20 amino acids. Germline V gene sequence: CDR1 SGHTA, CDR2 FQGTGA. CDR3 loop: CASSLTGSPEAGGPRNEQFF. DNA of the CDR3: TGTGCCAGCAGCTTAACGGGCAGTCCCGAAGCGGGAGGGCCAAGGAATGAGCAGTTCTTC.

A few counts support this clone. The V and J genes are TRBV7-2 and TRBJ2-5; D uncertain. This CDR3 comprises 13 residues. V was shortened by 7 bases and J by 1 base, with 10 bases between the two germline ends. The germline V gene encodes CDR1 SGHTA and CDR2 FQGNSA. CDR3 residues: CASNAYLQETQYF. The CDR3 bases are TGTGCCAGCAACGCCTACCTCCAAGAGACCCAGTACTTC.

This rearrangement joins TRBV10-3 to TRBJ1-2; 10 bases are a match to TRBD1. Trimming took 4 bases from V and 13 from J; bases not matched to a gene: 9. Germline assignment: CDR1 ENHRY and CDR2 SYGVKD. There are 13 residues in the CDR3. The CDR3 spells CAISVRDRGPRTF. The CDR3 DNA is TGTGCCATCAGTGTACGGGACAGGGGCCCCCGCACCTTC.